The present entry profiles one TCR beta chain with its context. The antigen is undetermined. With 60 Vbeta and 13 Jbeta primers, the PCR was carried out. Profiled with immunoSEQ multiplex PCR; TCRdb holds only in-frame clones, not every one. Among approximately 150,000 clones listed, approximately 81% were seen once. The data originate from a study of cytomegalovirus exposure and HLA in healthy donors. Findings of the study overall: Later findings reportedly placed an Asian-associated ancestry cluster below the approximately 670-donor mean for N-insertions. HLA alleles showed associations with 15,000 to 20,000 TCR beta sequences in a later analysis, at a 0.05 false discovery rate.

Deletions cut 1 base from V and 4 bases from J, with 16 bases between. Germline loops: CDR1 LGHNA, CDR2 YSLEER. The CDR3 length is 16 residues. Sequencing was done on a sample of PBMCs. V gene TRBV4-3 combines with J gene TRBJ1-2; a possible D gene is TRBD1 (5 bases). This sequence originates from a middle-aged woman in good health and CMV-seropositive. The CDR3, as DNA: TGCGCCAGCAGCCAAGCCCCCCAGGGATCTCTCTATGGCTACACCTTC. This gives the protein CASSQAPQGSLYGYTF.